This T cell receptor beta chain is from a study of blood T cell repertoires in COVID-19. The repertoire was sequenced with immunoSEQ multiplex PCR; TCRdb's copy has only in-frame clones and lacks some. Of about 140,000 clones detected, about 90% appear once; the ten largest clones hold roughly 10%. This CDR3 region has 15 residues. V was trimmed by 7 bases and J by 3 bases, leaving 16 bases between them. Germline V gene data show CDR1 as LGHDT and CDR2 as YNNKEL (reference sequence). This TCR was recovered from a man between 60 and 75 years old who had recovered from COVID-19. The specimen was PBMCs or T cells enriched from blood (not recorded which). The chain has TRBV3-1 (or the pseudogene TRBV3-2) and TRBJ2-1; tentative D call: TRBD1 (6 bases). The CDR3 is CASTDEGDLYNEQFF. CDR3 sequence (DNA): TGTGCCAGCACGGATGAGGGGGACCTCTACAATGAGCAGTTCTTC.